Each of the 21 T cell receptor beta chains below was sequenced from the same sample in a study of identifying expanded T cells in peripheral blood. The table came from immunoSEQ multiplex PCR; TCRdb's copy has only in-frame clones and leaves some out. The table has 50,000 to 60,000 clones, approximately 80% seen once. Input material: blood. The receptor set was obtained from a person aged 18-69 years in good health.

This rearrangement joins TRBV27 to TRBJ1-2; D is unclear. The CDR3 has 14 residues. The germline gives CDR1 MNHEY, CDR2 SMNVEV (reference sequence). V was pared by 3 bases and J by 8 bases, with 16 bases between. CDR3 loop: CASSFLSFSGGYTF. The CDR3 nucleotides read TGTGCCAGCAGTTTCTTGAGTTTTAGCGGGGGCTACACCTTC.

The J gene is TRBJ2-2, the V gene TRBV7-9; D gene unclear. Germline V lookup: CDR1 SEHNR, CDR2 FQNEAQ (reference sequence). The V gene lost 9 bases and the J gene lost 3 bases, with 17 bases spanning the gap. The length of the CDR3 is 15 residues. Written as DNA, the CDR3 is TGTGCCAGTGGAACGACCCTCTCCTACACCGGGGAGCTGTTTTTT. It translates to CASGTTLSYTGELFF.

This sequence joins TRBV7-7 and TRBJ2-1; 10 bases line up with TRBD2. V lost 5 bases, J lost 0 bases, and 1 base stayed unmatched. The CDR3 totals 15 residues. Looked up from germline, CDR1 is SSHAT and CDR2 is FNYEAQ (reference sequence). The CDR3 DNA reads TGTGCCAGCAGCCCTAGCGGGAGCTCCTACAATGAGCAGTTCTTC. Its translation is CASSPSGSSYNEQFF.

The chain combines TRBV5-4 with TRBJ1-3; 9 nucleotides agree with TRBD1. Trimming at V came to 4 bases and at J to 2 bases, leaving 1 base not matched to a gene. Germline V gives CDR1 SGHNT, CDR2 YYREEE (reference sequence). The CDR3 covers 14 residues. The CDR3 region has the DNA TGTGCCAGCAGCCGACAGGGGGCTGGAAACACCATATATTTT. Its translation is CASSRQGAGNTIYF.

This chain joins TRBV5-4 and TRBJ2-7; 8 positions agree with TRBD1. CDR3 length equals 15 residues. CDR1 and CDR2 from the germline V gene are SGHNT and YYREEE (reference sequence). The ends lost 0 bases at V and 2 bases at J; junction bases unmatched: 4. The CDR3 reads CASSLGGTGPYEQYV. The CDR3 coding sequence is TGTGCCAGCAGCTTGGGTGGGACAGGCCCCTACGAGCAGTACGTC.

The CDR3 DNA sequence: TGTGCCAGCAGCGGCCGGGTGACCATATCTGGGGCCAACGTCCTGACTTTC. Its protein is CASSGRVTISGANVLTF. The gene calls are TRBV9 and TRBJ2-6; D remains ambiguous. CDR1 is SGDLS, CDR2 YYNGEE, per germline. CDR3 length: 17 amino acids. V was shortened by 3 bases and J by 1 base, with 14 bases between the two germline ends.

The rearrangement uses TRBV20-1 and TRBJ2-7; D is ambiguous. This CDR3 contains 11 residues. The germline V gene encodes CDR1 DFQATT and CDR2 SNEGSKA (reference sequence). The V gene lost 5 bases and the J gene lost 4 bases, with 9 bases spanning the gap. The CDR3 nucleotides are TGCAGTGCTCTCTACACTTACGAGCAGTACTTC. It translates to CSALYTYEQYF.

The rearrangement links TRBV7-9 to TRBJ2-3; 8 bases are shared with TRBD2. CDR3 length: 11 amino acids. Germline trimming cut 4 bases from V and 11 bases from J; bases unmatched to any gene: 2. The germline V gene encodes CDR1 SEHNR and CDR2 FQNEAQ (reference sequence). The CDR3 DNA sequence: TGTGCCAGCAGCTCCGGGGGGGTGCAGTATTTT. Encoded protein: CASSSGGVQYF.

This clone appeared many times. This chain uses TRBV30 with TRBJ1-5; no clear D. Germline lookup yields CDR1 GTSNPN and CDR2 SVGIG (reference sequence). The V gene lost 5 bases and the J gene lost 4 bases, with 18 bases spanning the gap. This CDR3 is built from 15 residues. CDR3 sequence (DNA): TGTGCCTGGGCTAACGGGCTGGTCCCGAATCAGCCCCAGCATTTT. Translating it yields CAWANGLVPNQPQHF.

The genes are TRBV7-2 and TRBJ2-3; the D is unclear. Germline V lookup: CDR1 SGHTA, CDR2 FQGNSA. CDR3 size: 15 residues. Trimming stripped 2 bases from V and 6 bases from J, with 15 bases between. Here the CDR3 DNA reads TGTGCCAGCAGCTTATCCCTAGGCGGCCCGGATACGCAGTATTTT. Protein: CASSLSLGGPDTQYF.

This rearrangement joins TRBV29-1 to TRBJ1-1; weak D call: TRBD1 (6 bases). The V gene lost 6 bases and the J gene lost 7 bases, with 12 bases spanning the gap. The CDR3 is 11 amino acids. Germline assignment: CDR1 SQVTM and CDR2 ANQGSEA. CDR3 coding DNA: TGCAGCGTAGGGGGATTTGGTGAAGCTTTCTTT. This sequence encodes CSVGGFGEAFF.

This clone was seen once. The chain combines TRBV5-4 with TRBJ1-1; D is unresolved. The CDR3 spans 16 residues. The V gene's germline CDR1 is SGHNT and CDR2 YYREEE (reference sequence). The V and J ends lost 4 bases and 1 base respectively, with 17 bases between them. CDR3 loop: CASSGEWVRPNTEAFF. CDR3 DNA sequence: TGTGCCAGCAGCGGGGAGTGGGTGCGACCGAACACTGAAGCTTTCTTT.

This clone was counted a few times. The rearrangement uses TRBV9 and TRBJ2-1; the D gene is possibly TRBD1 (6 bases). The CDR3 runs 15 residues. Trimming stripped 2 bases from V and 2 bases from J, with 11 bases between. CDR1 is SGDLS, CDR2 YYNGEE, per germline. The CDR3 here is CASSVRGVAYNEQFF. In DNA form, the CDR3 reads TGTGCCAGCAGCGTCAGGGGCGTAGCCTACAATGAGCAGTTCTTC.

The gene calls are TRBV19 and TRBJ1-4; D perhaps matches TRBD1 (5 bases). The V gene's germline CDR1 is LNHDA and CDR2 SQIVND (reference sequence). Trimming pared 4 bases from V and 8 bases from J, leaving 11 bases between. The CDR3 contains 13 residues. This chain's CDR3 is CASSRDGREKLFF. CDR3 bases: TGTGCCAGTAGTAGGGACGGACGCGAAAAACTGTTTTTT.

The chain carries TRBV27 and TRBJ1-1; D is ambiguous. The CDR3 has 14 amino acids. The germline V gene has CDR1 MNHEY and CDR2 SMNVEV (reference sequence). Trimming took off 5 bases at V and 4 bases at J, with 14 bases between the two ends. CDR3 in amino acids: CASSPLRGITEAFF. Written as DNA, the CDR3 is TGTGCCAGCAGTCCCCTGCGGGGTATCACTGAAGCTTTCTTT.

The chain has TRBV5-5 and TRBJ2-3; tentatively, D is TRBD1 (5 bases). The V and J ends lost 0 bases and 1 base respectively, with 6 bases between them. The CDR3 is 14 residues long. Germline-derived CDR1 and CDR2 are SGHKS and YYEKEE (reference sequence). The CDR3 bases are TGTGCCAGCAGCTTGGTCAGGGGCACAGATACGCAGTATTTT. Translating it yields CASSLVRGTDTQYF.

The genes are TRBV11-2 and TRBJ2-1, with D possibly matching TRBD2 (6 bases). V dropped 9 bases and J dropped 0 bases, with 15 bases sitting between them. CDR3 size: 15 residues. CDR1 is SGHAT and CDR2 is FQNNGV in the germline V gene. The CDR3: CASYGAGSSYNEQFF. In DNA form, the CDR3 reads TGTGCCAGTTACGGGGCCGGGAGCTCCTACAATGAGCAGTTCTTC.

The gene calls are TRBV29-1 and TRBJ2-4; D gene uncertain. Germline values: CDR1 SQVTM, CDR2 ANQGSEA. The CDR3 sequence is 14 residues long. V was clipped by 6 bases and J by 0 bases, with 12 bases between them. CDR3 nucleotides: TGCAGCGTCAGAGAGACACTAGCCAAAAACATTCAGTACTTC. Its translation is CSVRETLAKNIQYF.

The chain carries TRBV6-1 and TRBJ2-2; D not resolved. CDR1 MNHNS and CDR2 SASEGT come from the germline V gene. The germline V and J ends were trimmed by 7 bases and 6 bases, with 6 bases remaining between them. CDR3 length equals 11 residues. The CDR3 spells CASTVSGELFF. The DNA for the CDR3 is TGTGCCAGCACAGTCTCCGGGGAGCTGTTTTTT.

The CDR3 sequence: CASSPWTDTQYF. The CDR3 DNA is TGTGCCAGCAGCCCATGGACAGATACGCAGTATTTT. This sequence joins TRBV5-8 and TRBJ2-3; D ambiguous. Germline values: CDR1 SGHTS, CDR2 YDEGEE. V lost 4 bases and J 3 bases, leaving 6 bases between the germline ends. This CDR3 has 12 amino acids.

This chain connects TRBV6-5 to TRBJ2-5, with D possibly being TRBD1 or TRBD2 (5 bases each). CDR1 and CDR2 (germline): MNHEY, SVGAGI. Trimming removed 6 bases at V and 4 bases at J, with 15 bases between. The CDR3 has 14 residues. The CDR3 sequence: CASRRDALGETQYF. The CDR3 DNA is TGTGCCAGCAGAAGGGACGCCCTGGGAGAGACCCAGTACTTC.